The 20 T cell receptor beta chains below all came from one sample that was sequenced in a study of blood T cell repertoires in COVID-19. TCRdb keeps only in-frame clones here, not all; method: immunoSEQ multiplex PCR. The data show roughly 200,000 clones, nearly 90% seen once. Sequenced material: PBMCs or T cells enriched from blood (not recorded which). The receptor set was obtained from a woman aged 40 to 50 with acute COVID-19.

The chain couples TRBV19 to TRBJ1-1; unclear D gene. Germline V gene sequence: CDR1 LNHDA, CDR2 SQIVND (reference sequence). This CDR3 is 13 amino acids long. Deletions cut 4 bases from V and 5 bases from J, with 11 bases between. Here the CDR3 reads CASSSTTVTEAFF. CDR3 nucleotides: TGTGCCAGTAGTAGCACCACGGTTACTGAAGCTTTCTTT.

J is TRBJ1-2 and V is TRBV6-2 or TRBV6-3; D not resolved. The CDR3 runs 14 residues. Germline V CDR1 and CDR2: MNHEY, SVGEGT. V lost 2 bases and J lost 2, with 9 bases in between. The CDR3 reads CASSYISVNYGYTF. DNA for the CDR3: TGTGCCAGCAGTTACATCAGCGTCAACTATGGCTACACCTTC.

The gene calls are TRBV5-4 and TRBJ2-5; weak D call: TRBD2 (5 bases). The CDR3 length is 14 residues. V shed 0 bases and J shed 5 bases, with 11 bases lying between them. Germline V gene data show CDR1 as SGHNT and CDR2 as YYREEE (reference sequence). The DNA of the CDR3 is TGTGCCAGCAGCTTGGCCGGAGGTGTGGAGACCCAGTACTTC. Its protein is CASSLAGGVETQYF. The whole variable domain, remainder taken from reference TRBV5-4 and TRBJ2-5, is ETGVTQSPTHLIKTRGQQVTLRCSSQSGHNTVSWYQQALGQGPQFIFQYYREEENGRGNFPPRFSGLQFPNYSSELNVNALELDDSALYLCASSLAGGVETQYFGPGTRLLVL.

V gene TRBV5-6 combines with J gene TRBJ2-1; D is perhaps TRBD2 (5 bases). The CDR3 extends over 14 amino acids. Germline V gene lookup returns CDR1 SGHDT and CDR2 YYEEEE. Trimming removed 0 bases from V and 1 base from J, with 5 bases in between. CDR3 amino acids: CASSLAGSYNEQFF. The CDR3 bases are TGTGCCAGCAGCTTGGCGGGATCCTACAATGAGCAGTTCTTC.

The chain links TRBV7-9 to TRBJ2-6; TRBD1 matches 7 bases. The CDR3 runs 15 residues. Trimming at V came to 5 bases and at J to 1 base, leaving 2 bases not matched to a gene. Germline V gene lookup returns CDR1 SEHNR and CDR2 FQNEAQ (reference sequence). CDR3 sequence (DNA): TGTGCCAGCAGCCCGACAGGGTCTGGGGCCAACGTCCTGACTTTC. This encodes CASSPTGSGANVLTF. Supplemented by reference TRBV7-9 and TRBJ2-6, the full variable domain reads DTGVSQNPRHKITKRGQNVTFRCDPISEHNRLYWYRQTLGQGPEFLTYFQNEAQLEKSRLLSDRFSAERPKGSFSTLEIQRTEQGDSAMYLCASSPTGSGANVLTFGAGSRLTVL.

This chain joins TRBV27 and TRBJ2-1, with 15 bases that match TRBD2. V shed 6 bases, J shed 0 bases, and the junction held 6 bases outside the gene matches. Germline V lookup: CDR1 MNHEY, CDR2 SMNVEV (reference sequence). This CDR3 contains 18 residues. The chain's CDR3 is CASRPGLAGGRSYNEQFF. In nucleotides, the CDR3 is TGTGCCAGCAGGCCGGGACTAGCGGGAGGACGCTCCTACAATGAGCAGTTCTTC.

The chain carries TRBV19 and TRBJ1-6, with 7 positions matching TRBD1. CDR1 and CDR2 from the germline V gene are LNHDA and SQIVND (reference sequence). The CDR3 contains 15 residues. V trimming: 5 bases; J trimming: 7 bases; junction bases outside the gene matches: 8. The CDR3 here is CASSAGGGLNSPLHF. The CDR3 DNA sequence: TGTGCCAGTAGTGCGGGAGGGGGCCTCAATTCACCCCTCCACTTT.

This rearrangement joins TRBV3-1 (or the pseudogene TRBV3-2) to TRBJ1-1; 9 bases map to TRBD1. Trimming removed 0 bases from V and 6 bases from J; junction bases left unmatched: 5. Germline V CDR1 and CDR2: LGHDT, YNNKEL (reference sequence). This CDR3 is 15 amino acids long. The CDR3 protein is CASSQDRHRGPEAFF. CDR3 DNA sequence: TGTGCCAGCAGCCAAGATCGACACAGGGGGCCTGAAGCTTTCTTT.

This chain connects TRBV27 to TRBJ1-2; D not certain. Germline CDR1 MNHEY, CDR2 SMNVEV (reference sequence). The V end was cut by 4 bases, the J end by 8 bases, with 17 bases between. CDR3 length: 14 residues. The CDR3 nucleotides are TGTGCCAGCAGTTGGCGGGCGCCCCCTTTAGGCTACACCTTC. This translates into CASSWRAPPLGYTF.

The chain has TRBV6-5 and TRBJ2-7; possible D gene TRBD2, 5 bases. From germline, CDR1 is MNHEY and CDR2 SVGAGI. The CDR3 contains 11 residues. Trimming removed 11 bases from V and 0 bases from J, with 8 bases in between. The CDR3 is CAAGLSYEQYF. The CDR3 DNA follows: TGTGCCGCCGGACTCTCCTACGAGCAGTACTTC.

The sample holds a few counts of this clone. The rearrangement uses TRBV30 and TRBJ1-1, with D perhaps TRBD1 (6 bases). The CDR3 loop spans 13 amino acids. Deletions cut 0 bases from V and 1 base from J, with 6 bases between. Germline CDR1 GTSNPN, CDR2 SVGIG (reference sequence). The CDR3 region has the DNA TGTGCCTGGAGTGTACAGGGGAACACTGAAGCTTTCTTT. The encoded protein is CAWSVQGNTEAFF.

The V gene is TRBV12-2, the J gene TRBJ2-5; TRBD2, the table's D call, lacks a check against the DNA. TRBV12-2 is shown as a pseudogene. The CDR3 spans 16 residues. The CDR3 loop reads CASRLEGGGAKETQYF. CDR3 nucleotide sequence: TGTGCAAGTCGCTTAGAAGGCGGGGGTGCTAAAGAGACCCAGTACTTC.

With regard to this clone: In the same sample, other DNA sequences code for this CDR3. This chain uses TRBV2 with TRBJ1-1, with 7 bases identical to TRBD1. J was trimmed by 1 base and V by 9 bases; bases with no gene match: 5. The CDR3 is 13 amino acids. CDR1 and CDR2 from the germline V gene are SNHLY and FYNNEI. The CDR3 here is CASSRDRNTEAFF. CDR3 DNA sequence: TGTGCCAGTTCCCGGGACAGGAACACTGAAGCTTTCTTT.

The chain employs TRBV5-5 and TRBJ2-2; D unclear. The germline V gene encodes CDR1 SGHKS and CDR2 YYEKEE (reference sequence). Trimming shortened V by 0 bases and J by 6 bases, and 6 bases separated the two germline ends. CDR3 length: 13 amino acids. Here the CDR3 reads CASSLGTAGELFF. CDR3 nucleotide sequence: TGTGCCAGCAGCTTGGGCACAGCCGGGGAGCTGTTTTTT.

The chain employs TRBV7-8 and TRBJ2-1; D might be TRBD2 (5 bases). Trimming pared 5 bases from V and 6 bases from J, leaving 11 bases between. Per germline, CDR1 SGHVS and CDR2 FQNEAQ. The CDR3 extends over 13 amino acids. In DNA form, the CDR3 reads TGTGCCAGCAGCCGACTCGAGGGCAATGAGCAGTTCTTC. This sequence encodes CASSRLEGNEQFF.

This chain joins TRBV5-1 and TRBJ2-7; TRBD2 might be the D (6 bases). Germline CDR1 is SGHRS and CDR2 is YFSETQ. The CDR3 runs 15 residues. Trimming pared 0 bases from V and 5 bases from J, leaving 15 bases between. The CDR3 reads CASSLGAGRYDEQYF. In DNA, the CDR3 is TGCGCCAGCAGCTTGGGGGCAGGGAGGTACGACGAGCAGTACTTC.

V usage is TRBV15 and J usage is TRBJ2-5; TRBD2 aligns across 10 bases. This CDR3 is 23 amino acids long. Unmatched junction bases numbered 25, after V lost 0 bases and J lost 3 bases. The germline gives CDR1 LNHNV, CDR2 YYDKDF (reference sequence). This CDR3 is CATSRDQGIETSGQAGLEETQYF. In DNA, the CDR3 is TGTGCCACCAGCAGAGATCAAGGTATAGAGACTAGCGGGCAAGCGGGGTTGGAAGAGACCCAGTACTTC.

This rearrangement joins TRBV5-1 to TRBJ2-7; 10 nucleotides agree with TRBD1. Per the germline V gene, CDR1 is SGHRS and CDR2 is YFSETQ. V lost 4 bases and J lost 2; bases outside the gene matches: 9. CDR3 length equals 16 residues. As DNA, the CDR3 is TGCGCCAGCAGCCCGGGACAGGGGAACCGAGCCTACGAGCAGTACTTC. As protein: CASSPGQGNRAYEQYF.

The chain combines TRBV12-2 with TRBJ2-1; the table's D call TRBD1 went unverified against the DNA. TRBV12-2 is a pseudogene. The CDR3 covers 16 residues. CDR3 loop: CASRSPPGGFSDEQFF. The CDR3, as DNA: TGTGCAAGTCGCTCCCCCCCAGGGGGCTTTTCCGATGAGCAGTTCTTC.

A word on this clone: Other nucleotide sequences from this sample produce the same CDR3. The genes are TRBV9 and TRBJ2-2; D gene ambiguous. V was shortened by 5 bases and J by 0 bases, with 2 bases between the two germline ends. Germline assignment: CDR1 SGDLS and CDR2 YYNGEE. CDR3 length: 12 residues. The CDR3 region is CASSTNTGELFF. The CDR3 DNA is TGTGCCAGCAGTACGAACACCGGGGAGCTGTTTTTT.